This TCR beta chain was sequenced during a study of T cell changes during pregnancy in multiple sclerosis. There are 12 residues in the CDR3. V dropped 5 bases and J dropped 9 bases, with 11 bases sitting between them. Germline V gene lookup returns CDR1 LNHDA and CDR2 SQIVND (reference sequence). TCRdb keeps only in-frame clones here, not all; method: immunoSEQ multiplex PCR. The sample contains tens of thousands of clones, around 91% of which appear only once. Sequencing was performed on peripheral blood, taken after pregnancy. The source is a female donor in good health, enrolled as a control in a pregnancy study. This chain uses TRBV19 with TRBJ1-5, with D possibly TRBD1 on 5 matching bases. CDR3 coding DNA: TGTGCCAGTAGTGAAGGACATAGGCCCCAGCATTTT. Translation: CASSEGHRPQHF. The complete variable domain, with remaining parts taken from reference TRBV19 and TRBJ1-5, reads DGGITQSPKYLFRKEGQNVTLSCEQNLNHDAMYWYRQDPGQGLRLIYYSQIVNDFQKGDIAEGYSVSREKKESFPLTVTSAQKNPTAFYLCASSEGHRPQHFGDGTRLSIL.